The 13 T cell receptor beta chains below were found in one sample sequenced in a study of metastatic and nonmetastatic thyroid tumors. TCRdb re-called clones via MiXCR from the PCR reads. The sample carries tens of thousands of clones, roughly a quarter recorded once. Patients underwent thyroid surgery, and none had received any treatment before it. Sequences were obtained from blood. All receptors come from a male donor with papillary thyroid cancer or a benign thyroid nodule (not recorded which). Some clones in this sample may be carry-over from other donors' samples.

This clone was counted ten times or more. A single base separates this from a much larger clone, so it may be a read error. The V gene is TRBV12-3 or TRBV12-4, the J gene TRBJ1-6; D is undetermined. V was trimmed by 3 bases and J by 3 bases, leaving 12 bases between them. This CDR3 is built from 16 residues. This chain's CDR3 is CASSFLVTLYNSPLHF. CDR3 bases: TGTGCCAGCAGTTTTCTAGTGACTCTCTATAATTCACCCCTCCACTTT.

This clone was picked up many times. The rearrangement links TRBV29-1 to TRBJ1-2, with D unresolved. Looked up from germline, CDR1 is SQVTM and CDR2 is ANQGSEA. V was trimmed by 1 base and J by 3 bases, leaving 6 bases between them. The CDR3 spans 12 residues. The CDR3 here is CSVEGEYYGYTF. The CDR3 DNA is TGCAGCGTTGAAGGGGAGTACTATGGCTACACCTTC.

This clone was counted ten times or more. This chain connects TRBV20-1 to TRBJ2-7; the match to TRBD2 covers 9 bases. V lost 5 bases, J lost 2 bases, and 28 bases stayed unmatched. The germline CDR1 and CDR2 sequences are DFQATT and SNEGSKA (reference sequence). CDR3 length: 21 residues. The DNA of the CDR3 is TGCAGTGCTGACGGGGCTTCAACCGGGACTAGCCTTACTCAGTCGCCCTACGAGCAGTACTTC. Encoded protein: CSADGASTGTSLTQSPYEQYF.

This clone has a single count. This sequence joins TRBV5-1 and TRBJ2-1, with D possibly being TRBD1 or TRBD2 (5 bases each). Trimming took off 3 bases at V and 6 bases at J, with 16 bases between the two ends. The CDR3 sequence is 15 residues long. Germline CDR1 reads SGHRS; CDR2 reads YFSETQ. For the CDR3, the DNA is TGCGCCAGCAGCTCCGACACGACAGAGGGCAATGAGCAGTTCTTC. Amino acid sequence: CASSSDTTEGNEQFF. Complete variable domain (other parts from reference TRBV5-1 and TRBJ2-1): KAGVTQTPRYLIKTRGQQVTLSCSPISGHRSVSWYQQTPGQGLQFLFEYFSETQRNKGNFPGRFSGRQFSNSRSEMNVSTLELGDSALYLCASSSDTTEGNEQFFGPGTRLTVL.

This clone was seen ten or more times. This sequence joins TRBV20-1 and TRBJ1-5; 9 nucleotides agree with TRBD1. Germline loops: CDR1 DFQATT, CDR2 SNEGSKA (reference sequence). Trimming cost V 3 bases and J 5 bases; bases outside gene matches: 5. The CDR3 loop spans 14 amino acids. The CDR3 protein is CSASRGQGYQPQHF. The CDR3 nucleotides read TGCAGTGCTAGTAGGGGACAGGGTTATCAGCCCCAGCATTTT.

This clone has ten or more counts. V usage is TRBV5-1 and J usage is TRBJ1-1; perhaps TRBD1 as D (6 bases). V was trimmed by 0 bases and J by 2 bases, leaving 8 bases between them. This CDR3 is 14 amino acids long. CDR1 is SGHRS and CDR2 is YFSETQ in the germline V gene. This chain's CDR3 is CASSLAGANTEAFF. Written as DNA, the CDR3 is TGCGCCAGCAGCTTGGCGGGGGCTAACACTGAAGCTTTCTTT.

V gene TRBV30 combines with J gene TRBJ2-1; D is possibly TRBD2 (6 bases). The CDR3 contains 15 residues. The germline CDR1 and CDR2 sequences are GTSNPN and SVGIG (reference sequence). Trimming cost V 2 bases and J 5 bases, with 16 bases left between them. The CDR3 protein is CAWSRGGIGHNEQFF. CDR3 sequence (DNA): TGTGCCTGGAGTCGCGGCGGGATCGGGCACAATGAGCAGTTCTTC.

The sample holds many counts of this clone. This CDR3 is CASSGPTSGLDTQYF. The CDR3 DNA follows: TGTGCCAGCAGCGGACCCACTAGCGGGCTAGATACGCAGTATTTT. The rearrangement links TRBV28 to TRBJ2-3, with 9 bases identical to TRBD2. Germline lookup yields CDR1 MDHEN and CDR2 SYDVKM. V lost 6 bases and J lost 5; bases outside the gene matches: 9. The CDR3 length is 15 residues.

In this sample, this clone turned up many times. The V and J genes are TRBV4-1 and TRBJ2-7; D is tentatively TRBD1 or TRBD2 (6 bases each). Germline V gives CDR1 MGHRA, CDR2 YSYEKL. V was cut by 4 bases and J by 3 bases, with 19 bases left in between. The CDR3 length is 16 residues. The CDR3 reads CASSLLRGASVYEQYF. For the CDR3, the DNA is TGCGCCAGCAGCCTTCTCAGGGGTGCTAGCGTCTACGAGCAGTACTTC.

V and J are TRBV4-1 and TRBJ1-1, with TRBD1 as a possible D gene (6 bases). V dropped 3 bases and J dropped 3 bases, with 11 bases sitting between them. The CDR3 extends over 14 amino acids. Germline V lookup: CDR1 MGHRA, CDR2 YSYEKL. Here the CDR3 reads CASSHPRGYTEAFF. The CDR3 DNA reads as TGCGCCAGCAGCCACCCCAGGGGTTACACTGAAGCTTTCTTT.

This clone has at least ten counts. The J gene is TRBJ2-3, the V gene TRBV20-1, with D maybe TRBD2 (6 bases). The ends were cut back, 3 bases at V and 6 bases at J, with 16 bases in the middle. Germline V gene data show CDR1 as DFQATT and CDR2 as SNEGSKA (reference sequence). This CDR3 comprises 14 residues. The CDR3 coding sequence is TGCAGTGCTAGGCACCGGGAGAATTCGGATACGCAGTATTTT. Encoded protein: CSARHRENSDTQYF.

In its sample, this clone was seen many times. The rearrangement joins TRBV19 to TRBJ2-3; possible D gene TRBD2, 6 bases. In germline, CDR1 is LNHDA, CDR2 SQIVND (reference sequence). The CDR3 length is 15 residues. V was clipped by 3 bases and J by 7 bases, with 17 bases between them. Written as DNA, the CDR3 is TGTGCCAGTAGTATGGGAGGCCCAGTTCGGAATACGCAGTATTTT. Translation: CASSMGGPVRNTQYF.

This clone was detected many times. The junction departs from germline at one end; a sequencing error may be responsible. The chain has TRBV30 and TRBJ2-2; no clear D gene. Germline V gene data show CDR1 as GTSNPN and CDR2 as SVGIG (reference sequence). The CDR3 is 14 residues long. In DNA, the CDR3 is TGTGCCTGGAGAGAAAACCCCAACATCGGGGAGCTGTTTTTT. This gives the protein CAWRENPNIGELFF.